The clone carrying this T cell receptor (beta chain) was observed many times. Its antigen remains unknown. The sample belongs to a study of CD8 T cells in ankylosing spondylitis. Study-level results: Seemingly distinctive of ankylosing spondylitis blood was a TCR beta motif formed by eight highly homologous variants.

The V and J ends lost 5 bases and 1 base respectively, with 14 bases between them. The CDR3 is 14 amino acids. The germline gives CDR1 SQVTM, CDR2 ANQGSEA. Via MiXCR, TCRdb re-called the 5' RACE reads, giving one row per CDR3 protein. The sample holds hundreds of thousands of distinct CDR3 sequences, around 11% seen once. This chain uses TRBV29-1 with TRBJ1-1; D possibly corresponds to TRBD1 (5 bases). This receptor was taken from a male donor with ankylosing spondylitis. The sequencing sample was made of blood, either unsorted or a sorted T cell fraction (not recorded which). The CDR3 DNA follows: TGCAGCGTTCAGTTCACCCAGGGGAACACTGAAGCTTTCTTT. Translating it yields CSVQFTQGNTEAFF.